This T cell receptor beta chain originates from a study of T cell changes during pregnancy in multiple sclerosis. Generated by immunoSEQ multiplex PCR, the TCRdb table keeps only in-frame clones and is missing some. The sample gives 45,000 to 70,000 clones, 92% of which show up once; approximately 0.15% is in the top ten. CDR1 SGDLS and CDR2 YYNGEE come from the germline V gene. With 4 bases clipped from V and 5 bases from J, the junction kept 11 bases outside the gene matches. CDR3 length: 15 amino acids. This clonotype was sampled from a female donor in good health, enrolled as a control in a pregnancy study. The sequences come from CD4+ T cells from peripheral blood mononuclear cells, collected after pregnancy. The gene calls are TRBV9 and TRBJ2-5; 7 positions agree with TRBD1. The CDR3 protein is CASSLHRGVKETQYF. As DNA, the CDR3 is TGTGCCAGCAGCCTCCACAGGGGAGTGAAGGAGACCCAGTACTTC.